This T cell receptor beta chain originates from a study of shared clonotypes between healthy human individuals. This clone appeared a few times. Per the germline V gene, CDR1 is LNHDA and CDR2 is SQIVND (reference sequence). The CDR3 sequence is 16 residues long. V trimming: 5 bases; J trimming: 0 bases; junction bases outside the gene matches: 7. Using immunoSEQ multiplex PCR, the repertoire was profiled, and TCRdb retains in-frame clones only, with some absent. The top ten clones hold approximately 1.5% of a sample with under 1,100,000 clones, more than 65% of them seen once. The receptor was derived from a man aged 18 to 35 in good health. Specimen: memory CD4+ T cells sorted from blood. Stated subset: CD45RA-negative fraction. The rearrangement joins TRBV19 to TRBJ1-3; 7 bases are shared with TRBD1. The CDR3 nucleotides are TGTGCCAGTAGTGTCGGGACAGCCGGCTCTGGAAACACCATATATTTT. Translating it yields CASSVGTAGSGNTIYF. Full variable domain (outside the CDR3, taken from reference TRBV19 and TRBJ1-3): DGGITQSPKYLFRKEGQNVTLSCEQNLNHDAMYWYRQDPGQGLRLIYYSQIVNDFQKGDIAEGYSVSREKKESFPLTVTSAQKNPTAFYLCASSVGTAGSGNTIYFGEGSWLTVV.